Each of the 28 T cell receptor beta chains below was sequenced from the same sample in a study of blood T cell repertoires in COVID-19. TCRdb's table, derived via immunoSEQ multiplex PCR, lists solely in-frame clones and lacks some. The sample holds more than 200,000 clones, about 90% seen once. Material: PBMCs or T cells enriched from blood (not recorded which). These receptors originate from a woman in her thirties who had been exposed to COVID-19.

This clone has only a few counts. The CDR3 DNA follows: TGTGCCAGCAGACAGGCAACTAGCAATCAGCCCCAGCATTTT. As protein: CASRQATSNQPQHF. The chain couples TRBV27 to TRBJ1-5; D perhaps matches TRBD1 (5 bases). The CDR3 totals 14 residues. Trimming left V 6 bases short and J 0 bases short, with 9 bases between. CDR1 is MNHEY and CDR2 is SMNVEV in the germline V gene (reference sequence).

V usage is TRBV30 and J usage is TRBJ1-1; the D gene is possibly TRBD1 (5 bases). The ends were cut back, 0 bases at V and 4 bases at J, with 21 bases in the middle. The CDR3 has 17 amino acids. Germline loops: CDR1 GTSNPN, CDR2 SVGIG (reference sequence). CDR3 sequence: CAWSVPRWGESSTEAFF. The CDR3 DNA reads TGTGCCTGGAGTGTACCGCGTTGGGGGGAATCGAGCACTGAAGCTTTCTTT.

In DNA form, the CDR3 reads TGCGCCAGCAGCCAAGCCTTTACGGGAGGCACAGATACGCAGTATTTT. Protein: CASSQAFTGGTDTQYF. The V gene is TRBV4-1, the J gene TRBJ2-3; perhaps TRBD2 as D (6 bases). The CDR3 covers 16 residues. V was clipped by 1 base and J by 1 base, with 12 bases between them. Germline lookup yields CDR1 MGHRA and CDR2 YSYEKL.

This rearrangement joins TRBV3-1 (or the pseudogene TRBV3-2) to TRBJ2-5; TRBD2 agrees at 12 bases. V shed 4 bases, J shed 4 bases, and the junction held 7 bases outside the gene matches. The CDR3 contains 16 residues. The V gene's germline CDR1 is LGHDT and CDR2 YNNKEL (reference sequence). CDR3 protein: CASSRTTSGSRETQYF. The CDR3 coding sequence is TGTGCCAGCAGCCGCACGACTAGCGGGAGTCGAGAGACCCAGTACTTC.

This chain connects TRBV7-2 to TRBJ1-6; 12 bases agree with TRBD1. This CDR3 has 15 residues. CDR1 is SGHTA and CDR2 is FQGNSA in the germline V gene. The V segment lost 4 bases and the J segment 10 bases; nucleotides outside the gene matches: 5. Written as DNA, the CDR3 is TGTGCCAGCAGCTCGGGACAGGGGGCAGGGTCACCCCTCCACTTT. Protein sequence: CASSSGQGAGSPLHF.

V gene TRBV15 combines with J gene TRBJ1-4, with D perhaps TRBD1 (6 bases). The length of the CDR3 is 14 residues. Germline CDR1 LNHNV, CDR2 YYDKDF (reference sequence). The V gene lost 3 bases and the J gene lost 8 bases, with 13 bases spanning the gap. The CDR3 coding sequence is TGTGCCACCAGCAGGACAGCAAGGGGGGAAAAACTGTTTTTT. Amino acids: CATSRTARGEKLFF.

This clone was seen only once. V gene TRBV19 combines with J gene TRBJ1-1; TRBD1 aligns across 7 bases. CDR1 is LNHDA and CDR2 is SQIVND in the germline V gene (reference sequence). The CDR3 loop spans 16 amino acids. The V and J ends lost 3 bases and 3 bases, in that order; junction bases with no gene match: 10. The CDR3 coding sequence is TGTGCCAGTAGTATTGGATGGGGCAGGGGGGACACTGAAGCTTTCTTT. This gives the protein CASSIGWGRGDTEAFF.

This clone was found a few times. The genes are TRBV24-1 and TRBJ2-1; 10 nucleotides align to TRBD2. Germline V gives CDR1 KGHDR, CDR2 SFDVKD. The CDR3 contains 13 residues. Losses at the gene ends were 6 bases for V and 9 bases for J; bases not matched to a gene: 4. The CDR3 loop is CATSPSGRGEQFF. The CDR3 DNA sequence: TGTGCCACCAGTCCTAGCGGGAGAGGTGAGCAGTTCTTC.

The count of this clone is one. The V and J genes are TRBV12-5 and TRBJ2-1, with a possible D match to TRBD2 (5 bases). V lost 7 bases to trimming and J lost 9 bases, with 13 bases between them. The CDR3 runs to 12 residues. Germline loops: CDR1 LGHNT, CDR2 FRNRAP. This chain's CDR3 is CASAPAAGEQFF. Here the CDR3 DNA reads TGTGCTAGTGCCCCCGCGGCGGGTGAGCAGTTCTTC.

This clone appeared a single time. CDR3 loop: CASSWDRGLANEKLFF. The CDR3 DNA follows: TGTGCCAGCAGTTGGGACAGGGGGCTGGCTAATGAAAAACTGTTTTTT. The V call is TRBV28, the J call TRBJ1-4, with 12 bases matching TRBD1. The CDR3 is made up of 16 amino acids. With V trimmed by 4 bases and J by 3 bases, 3 bases remained unmatched. CDR1 and CDR2 (germline): MDHEN, SYDVKM.

The chain is built from TRBV14 and TRBJ1-6; no reliable D call. Germline CDR1 is SGHDN and CDR2 is FVKESK. This CDR3 comprises 14 residues. The V gene lost 0 bases and the J gene lost 7 bases, with 7 bases spanning the gap. The CDR3 sequence: CASSQEVGNSPLHF. In DNA form, the CDR3 reads TGTGCCAGCAGCCAAGAGGTCGGGAATTCACCCCTCCACTTT.

The rearrangement joins TRBV5-1 to TRBJ2-7, with 8 positions matching TRBD2. Germline lookup yields CDR1 SGHRS and CDR2 YFSETQ. V was clipped by 4 bases and J by 6 bases; unmatched bases: 9. This CDR3 has 14 amino acids. In nucleotides, the CDR3 is TGCGCCAGCAGCCGGGAGGGCCATACTCTCGAGCAGTACTTC. Residues: CASSREGHTLEQYF.

V is TRBV30 and J is TRBJ2-7; D gene ambiguous. The CDR3 is made up of 16 amino acids. Between the trimmed V and J ends, which lost 0 bases and 2 bases, there was a span of 17 bases. Germline V gives CDR1 GTSNPN, CDR2 SVGIG (reference sequence). CDR3 region: CAWSVPLNGGTYEQYF. DNA for the CDR3: TGTGCCTGGAGTGTGCCCCTGAACGGTGGTACCTACGAGCAGTACTTC.

The V call is TRBV9, the J call TRBJ2-5; 7 positions match TRBD2. Germline loops: CDR1 SGDLS, CDR2 YYNGEE. The CDR3 consists of 15 residues. V trimming: 0 bases; J trimming: 5 bases; junction bases outside the gene matches: 7. The CDR3 reads CASSVASGAGETQYF. The CDR3 nucleotides read TGTGCCAGCAGCGTAGCGTCGGGAGCGGGGGAGACCCAGTACTTC.

The chain links TRBV18 to TRBJ2-6, with 8 bases matching TRBD1. Germline CDR1 is KGHSH and CDR2 is LQKENI. V was clipped by 5 bases and J by 0 bases; unmatched bases: 6. CDR3 length: 17 amino acids. CDR3: CASSDRGFGSGANVLTF. CDR3 DNA sequence: TGTGCCAGCTCAGACAGGGGTTTTGGCTCTGGGGCCAACGTCCTGACTTTC.

The V call is TRBV6-5, the J call TRBJ2-7; 8 bases are shared with TRBD1. The ends lost 4 bases at V and 3 bases at J; junction bases unmatched: 8. The germline V gene has CDR1 MNHEY and CDR2 SVGAGI. This CDR3 spans 15 amino acids. The CDR3 reads CASSLGTGALYEQYF. The CDR3 DNA reads TGTGCCAGCAGTTTAGGGACAGGTGCTCTCTACGAGCAGTACTTC.

This chain uses TRBV20-1 with TRBJ1-4; D is unclear. The CDR3 length is 14 residues. The germline CDR1 and CDR2 sequences are DFQATT and SNEGSKA (reference sequence). V was shortened by 3 bases and J by 7 bases, with 15 bases between the two germline ends. CDR3 coding DNA: TGCAGTGCTAGTCCCAGAGGTAGATTTGAAAAACTGTTTTTT. It specifies CSASPRGRFEKLFF.

This clone appeared once. CDR3 loop: CASSPPGLANTEAFF. The CDR3 nucleotides are TGTGCCAGCAGCCCGCCAGGACTGGCGAACACTGAAGCTTTCTTT. This chain uses TRBV11-2 with TRBJ1-1; no clear D. Germline CDR1 reads SGHAT; CDR2 reads FQNNGV. This CDR3 region has 15 residues. The ends were cut back, 5 bases at V and 1 base at J, with 14 bases in the middle.

This clone was found a few times. The chain employs TRBV3-1 (or the pseudogene TRBV3-2) and TRBJ2-1; 7 nucleotides match TRBD1. Germline V gene sequence: CDR1 LGHDT, CDR2 YNNKEL (reference sequence). This CDR3 comprises 14 residues. J gave up 6 bases and V 4 bases, and 6 bases lay outside the gene matches. The CDR3 loop reads CASSPGTARNEQFF. The DNA of the CDR3 is TGTGCCAGCAGCCCGGGGACAGCGCGCAATGAGCAGTTCTTC.

The chain joins TRBV10-1 to TRBJ2-2; D is possibly TRBD1 (6 bases). Germline V lookup: CDR1 WNHNN, CDR2 SYGVQD (reference sequence). The CDR3 contains 15 residues. Between the trimmed V and J ends, which lost 1 base and 6 bases, there was a span of 12 bases. CDR3 bases: TGCGCCAGCAGTGAGTTTGACAGGCCGGCCGGGGAGCTGTTTTTT. Protein product: CASSEFDRPAGELFF.

The chain recombines TRBV30 with TRBJ1-1; maybe TRBD1 (6 bases). The CDR3 runs to 12 residues. V was pared by 2 bases and J by 5 bases, with 9 bases between. Germline V CDR1 and CDR2: GTSNPN, SVGIG (reference sequence). This chain's CDR3 is CAWSTGWTEAFF. The CDR3 nucleotides read TGTGCCTGGAGTACAGGGTGGACTGAAGCTTTCTTT.

This chain joins TRBV7-9 and TRBJ1-5; D gene ambiguous. CDR3 size: 14 residues. V was shortened by 2 bases and J by 0 bases, with 5 bases between the two germline ends. Germline V gives CDR1 SEHNR, CDR2 FQNEAQ (reference sequence). DNA of the CDR3: TGTGCCAGCAGCTTATATAATAGCAATCAGCCCCAGCATTTT. This codes for CASSLYNSNQPQHF. Full variable domain (remainder filled in from reference TRBV7-9 and TRBJ1-5): DTGVSQNPRHKITKRGQNVTFRCDPISEHNRLYWYRQTLGQGPEFLTYFQNEAQLEKSRLLSDRFSAERPKGSFSTLEIQRTEQGDSAMYLCASSLYNSNQPQHFGDGTRLSIL.

The chain employs TRBV5-1 and TRBJ1-6, with a weak D call TRBD1 (5 bases). V was pared by 5 bases and J by 8 bases, with 11 bases between. The germline CDR1 and CDR2 sequences are SGHRS and YFSETQ. This CDR3 comprises 13 residues. CDR3 DNA: TGCGCCAGCAGTTCCAAGACAGATTCACCCCTCCACTTT. This codes for CASSSKTDSPLHF.

This sequence joins TRBV4-2 and TRBJ1-2, with TRBD1 identical over 7 bases. Germline assignment: CDR1 LGHNA and CDR2 YNFKEQ. This CDR3 is built from 16 residues. J was trimmed by 0 bases and V by 7 bases; bases with no gene match: 11. In nucleotides, the CDR3 is TGTGCCAGCACTCTGTACCGGGACAGCCCTAACTATGGCTACACCTTC. Amino acid sequence: CASTLYRDSPNYGYTF.

With respect to this clone: The same CDR3 is also encoded by other DNA sequences in this sample. The rearrangement uses TRBV5-1 and TRBJ2-1; D ambiguous. There are 14 residues in the CDR3. Trimming stripped 4 bases from V and 0 bases from J, with 8 bases between. Germline loops: CDR1 SGHRS, CDR2 YFSETQ. The CDR3 coding sequence is TGCGCCAGCAGCCTCGGGTCCTCCTACAATGAGCAGTTCTTC. Protein product: CASSLGSSYNEQFF. Full variable domain (missing parts from reference TRBV5-1 and TRBJ2-1): KAGVTQTPRYLIKTRGQQVTLSCSPISGHRSVSWYQQTPGQGLQFLFEYFSETQRNKGNFPGRFSGRQFSNSRSEMNVSTLELGDSALYLCASSLGSSYNEQFFGPGTRLTVL.

V is TRBV9 and J is TRBJ2-2; D might be TRBD2 (6 bases). The germline V and J ends were trimmed by 0 bases and 3 bases, with 15 bases remaining between them. CDR1 is SGDLS and CDR2 is YYNGEE in the germline V gene. The CDR3 runs to 17 residues. CDR3 DNA sequence: TGTGCCAGCAGCGTAGTCGAGTGGGAGGCCGACACCGGGGAGCTGTTTTTT. Residues: CASSVVEWEADTGELFF.

V is TRBV5-6 and J is TRBJ1-6, with 8 positions matching TRBD1. This CDR3 contains 15 residues. V dropped 4 bases and J dropped 6; count of bases not matched to a gene: 6. Germline CDR1 reads SGHDT; CDR2 reads YYEEEE. The CDR3 sequence is CASSRTGMINSPLHF. CDR3 DNA: TGTGCCAGCAGCCGGACAGGGATGATTAATTCACCCCTCCACTTT.

The chain is built from TRBV18 and TRBJ1-2; possibly TRBD1 for D (5 bases). From germline, CDR1 is KGHSH and CDR2 LQKENI. Trimming took off 1 base at V and 4 bases at J, with 13 bases between the two ends. This CDR3 has 15 amino acids. The CDR3 coding sequence is TGTGCCAGCTCACCACAGCAGGGCCAAAGCTATGGCTACACCTTC. Its translation is CASSPQQGQSYGYTF.